The 5 T cell receptor beta chains below were found in one sample sequenced in a study of chemoradiotherapy in HPV16-positive cancers. Some clones are missing from TCRdb's copy, which holds only in-frame ones; the method was immunoSEQ multiplex PCR. The sample shows about 5,100 clones, 85% to 95% of them seen only once. Sampling took place from a patient who underwent chemoradiotherapy. The receptors were sampled from a human donor with HPV-associated anogenital cancer.

The chain joins TRBV4-1 to TRBJ1-1; D gene unclear. The CDR3 consists of 14 residues. With 4 bases removed from V and 1 base from J, the gap between germline ends came to 10 bases. Germline CDR1 MGHRA, CDR2 YSYEKL. The CDR3 is CASSPREGNTEAFF. The CDR3 region has the DNA TGCGCCAGCAGCCCCCGGGAGGGGAACACTGAAGCTTTCTTT.

The gene calls are TRBV5-1 and TRBJ2-3; 16 bases agree with TRBD2. The CDR3 covers 18 residues. Per the germline V gene, CDR1 is SGHRS and CDR2 is YFSETQ. The J segment lost 1 base and the V segment lost 1 base, leaving 3 bases of the junction unmatched. The CDR3: CASSLPGTSGGGTDTQYF. The CDR3, as DNA: TGCGCCAGCAGCTTGCCCGGGACTAGCGGGGGGGGCACAGATACGCAGTATTTT.

This chain joins TRBV5-5 and TRBJ1-1; D possibly corresponds to TRBD1 (5 bases). This CDR3 has 15 residues. V lost 0 bases and J 1 base, leaving 10 bases between the germline ends. CDR1 is SGHKS and CDR2 is YYEKEE in the germline V gene (reference sequence). CDR3 DNA sequence: TGTGCCAGCAGCTTGGTGGGGCCGAAGAACACTGAAGCTTTCTTT. This codes for CASSLVGPKNTEAFF.

The J gene is TRBJ2-3, the V gene TRBV7-2; D unresolved. With 5 bases removed from V and 3 bases from J, the gap between germline ends came to 6 bases. In germline, CDR1 is SGHTA, CDR2 FQGNSA. The CDR3 length is 12 residues. Here the CDR3 reads CASSVSTDTQYF. The CDR3 nucleotides read TGTGCCAGCAGCGTCAGTACAGATACGCAGTATTTT. The variable domain in full, with the rest retrieved from reference TRBV7-2 and TRBJ2-3, is GAGVSQSPSNKVTEKGKDVELRCDPISGHTALYWYRQSLGQGLEFLIYFQGNSAPDKSGLPSDRFSAERTGGSVSTLTIQRTQQEDSAVYLCASSVSTDTQYFGPGTRLTVL.

The chain has TRBV7-8 and TRBJ1-5; D possibly corresponds to TRBD1 (6 bases). CDR1 SGHVS and CDR2 FQNEAQ come from the germline V gene. This CDR3 region has 18 residues. The ends were cut back, 2 bases at V and 0 bases at J, with 17 bases in the middle. CDR3 coding DNA: TGTGCCAGCAGCTTACCGGCAGGGGAGCCCAATAGCAATCAGCCCCAGCATTTT. It codes for CASSLPAGEPNSNQPQHF.